One and the same sample provided the 11 T cell receptor beta chains below, sequenced in a study of Ad26.COV2.S vaccination and SARS-CoV-2 variants. Treatment here: some 20 received Ad26.COV2.S at low or high dose, single or two shots; 5 received placebo; per-sample allocation not given. Collection of the samples took place on day 63 after the first injection of vaccine or placebo. The protocol was immunoSEQ multiplex PCR, while the TCRdb copy is restricted to in-frame clones and leaves out a portion. The data show around 270,000 clones, around nine tenths seen once. The sequenced sample was peripheral blood, obtained in a trial of Ad26.COV2.S vaccine versus placebo. These receptors came from a person between 18 and 59 years old who received the Ad26.COV2.S COVID-19 vaccine or a placebo.

The chain uses TRBV7-2 and TRBJ1-6; TRBD1 aligns across 7 bases. Looked up from germline, CDR1 is SGHTA and CDR2 is FQGNSA. The CDR3 has 16 amino acids. With V trimmed by 5 bases and J by 7 bases, 11 bases remained unmatched. For the CDR3, the DNA is TGTGCCAGCAGCCGTATGGGACAGACTGAGAATTCACCCCTCCACTTT. Translation gives CASSRMGQTENSPLHF.

The chain employs TRBV5-1 and TRBJ2-1, with 8 positions matching TRBD2. V shed 4 bases and J 4 bases; nucleotides not matched to a gene: 13. The CDR3 loop spans 17 amino acids. Germline CDR1 is SGHRS and CDR2 is YFSETQ. CDR3 DNA sequence: TGCGCCAGCAGCGGCGGAATGACTAGCGCTATTTACAATGAGCAGTTCTTC. Translated, it gives CASSGGMTSAIYNEQFF.

The chain's CDR3 is CASRGAPITYGYTF. Written as DNA, the CDR3 is TGCGCCAGCAGGGGGGCACCAATTACCTATGGCTACACCTTC. V gene TRBV5-1 combines with J gene TRBJ1-2; D is possibly TRBD1 (6 bases). V was pared by 5 bases and J by 4 bases, with 15 bases between. The germline V gene has CDR1 SGHRS and CDR2 YFSETQ. The CDR3 is 14 residues long. The full variable domain, rest sourced from reference TRBV5-1 and TRBJ1-2, is KAGVTQTPRYLIKTRGQQVTLSCSPISGHRSVSWYQQTPGQGLQFLFEYFSETQRNKGNFPGRFSGRQFSNSRSEMNVSTLELGDSALYLCASRGAPITYGYTFGSGTRLTVV.

The chain couples TRBV6-6 to TRBJ2-2; 7 nucleotides align to TRBD1. The CDR3 sequence is 16 residues long. Germline loops: CDR1 MNHNY, CDR2 SVGAGI (reference sequence). Losses at the gene ends were 6 bases for V and 1 base for J; bases not matched to a gene: 8. The CDR3 protein is CASSRQTGLNTGELFF. The DNA of the CDR3 is TGTGCCAGCAGCCGGCAGACAGGGCTGAACACCGGGGAGCTGTTTTTT.

The chain combines TRBV27 with TRBJ1-2; TRBD1 is a possible D gene (6 bases). This CDR3 has 15 amino acids. Germline lookup yields CDR1 MNHEY and CDR2 SMNVEV (reference sequence). Trimming cost V 3 bases and J 4 bases, with 15 bases left between them. CDR3 sequence reads: CASSFTGHLGYGYTF. The CDR3 coding sequence is TGTGCCAGCAGTTTTACAGGGCACCTAGGCTATGGCTACACCTTC.

CDR3 sequence (DNA): TGTGCCAGCAGCTCCCGGGGAGGGCCAGAAGAGACCCAGTACTTC. Its translation: CASSSRGGPEETQYF. The V call is TRBV11-2, the J call TRBJ2-5, with 7 bases fitting TRBD2. The CDR3 is 15 amino acids. Per germline, CDR1 SGHAT and CDR2 FQNNGV. J gave up 3 bases and V 4 bases, and 8 bases lay outside the gene matches.

The rearrangement uses TRBV12-2 and TRBJ1-3; the D call of TRBD1 is as the table states it, not checked on the DNA. TRBV12-2 is a pseudogene segment. CDR3 length equals 16 residues. For the CDR3, the DNA is TGTGCAAGTCGCTTAGGGAGACAGGCCCCTGGAAACACCATATATTTT. Translated, it gives CASRLGRQAPGNTIYF.

In DNA form, the CDR3 reads TGTGCCAGCAGCTTAAGACACTCCTCGCCCTACGAGCAGTACTTC. It translates to CASSLRHSSPYEQYF. The chain joins TRBV7-2 to TRBJ2-7; D not resolved. The CDR3 sequence is 15 residues long. Germline CDR1 reads SGHTA; CDR2 reads FQGNSA. The V and J ends lost 2 bases and 2 bases respectively, with 13 bases between them.

This chain connects TRBV7-9 to TRBJ1-1, with D possibly TRBD1 on 6 matching bases. The V and J ends lost 1 base and 9 bases respectively, with 9 bases between them. The germline V gene has CDR1 SEHNR and CDR2 FQNEAQ (reference sequence). This CDR3 comprises 12 residues. The CDR3 bases are TGTGCCAGCAGCTTAGTGGGGACACAAGCTTTCTTT. Translating gives CASSLVGTQAFF. The variable domain in full, completed from reference TRBV7-9 and TRBJ1-1, reads DTGVSQNPRHKITKRGQNVTFRCDPISEHNRLYWYRQTLGQGPEFLTYFQNEAQLEKSRLLSDRFSAERPKGSFSTLEIQRTEQGDSAMYLCASSLVGTQAFFGQGTRLTVV.

The rearrangement joins TRBV3-1 (or the pseudogene TRBV3-2) to TRBJ1-1, with 11 nucleotides matching TRBD1. CDR3 length: 15 residues. Germline V gene lookup returns CDR1 LGHDT and CDR2 YNNKEL (reference sequence). V was pared by 5 bases and J by 2 bases, with 4 bases of the junction left unmatched. CDR3 amino acids: CASSARTGGNTEAFF. CDR3 in DNA: TGTGCCAGCAGCGCAAGGACAGGGGGCAACACTGAAGCTTTCTTT.

The chain couples TRBV5-1 to TRBJ2-3; tentative D call: TRBD1 (5 bases). Germline CDR1 and CDR2: SGHRS and YFSETQ. CDR3 length: 15 residues. Trimming left V 1 base short and J 0 bases short, with 9 bases between. CDR3 amino acids: CASSLRQGSTDTQYF. CDR3 coding DNA: TGCGCCAGCAGCTTGCGTCAGGGTAGCACAGATACGCAGTATTTT.